This entry features one T cell receptor beta chain sequence. No cognate antigen has been identified for it. Per-base quality was not reported, and no clone a single base away is much larger than it. The CDR1 and CDR2 encoded by the germline V gene (reference sequence) are LNHNV and YYDKDF. The V end loses 1 base and the J end loses 0 bases, and a stretch of 12 bases separates them. Reading from cysteine to phenylalanine, the CDR3 counts 16 amino acids. Only the CDR3 DNA stays, 48 bases, in frame from base 1. The trial excluded patients who had a history of autoimmune disease or who were on systemic immunosuppression. In every dose cohort, peripheral blood was drawn for TCR sequencing at baseline, cycle 4 day 1, and cycle 7 day 1. The samples were drawn from a first-in-human, open-label, multicenter phase I dose-escalation trial of ivuxolimab. The trial enrolled adults with locally advanced or metastatic head and neck squamous cell, hepatocellular, melanoma or renal cell carcinoma. CD4+ and CD8+ T cells were sorted separately from peripheral blood before TCR sequencing.

The sample is drawn from a study of OX40 agonist ivuxolimab in advanced cancers. Notes on the research overall: Ivuxolimab was an agonistic, fully human IgG2 monoclonal antibody directed against OX40 (CD134), a costimulatory receptor. Intravenous ivuxolimab was administered to patients every 2 weeks at six dose levels: 0.01, 0.1, 0.3, 1.5, 3 and 10 mg/kg. Of the approximately 50 dose-escalation patients, hepatocellular carcinoma was present in roughly 19, melanoma in around 15, renal cell carcinoma in 9 and head and neck cancer in 9. The dose-escalation cohort was about 83% male with a mean age of 60 years, ranging from about 20 to 80. Prior anti-PD-1, anti-PD-L1 or anti-CTLA-4 therapy was permitted, and checkpoint inhibitors had been received by about 37% of dose-escalation patients. Partial responses occurred in three dose-escalation patients: two with cutaneous melanoma and one with hepatocellular carcinoma. The point of sequencing TCRbeta in the periphery was to test whether ivuxolimab changed TCR sequence diversity and drove clonal T-cell expansion. The paper describes the monotherapy dose-escalation part (N of about 47 patients) of the phase I trial of ivuxolimab. The paper as a whole reports these results and caveats: At doses of 0.1 to 3.0 mg/kg, clonal expansion of both CD4+ and CD8+ blood T cells was observed from baseline to week 6. After ivuxolimab, CD8+ T cells had more expanded clones than CD4+ T cells on average. Low levels of normalized T-cell clonal expansion were also seen in some nonresponding patients. The antigen specificity of the peripheral T cells that underwent clonal expansion was not determined. In the 0.1-3.0 mg/kg groups, partial responders had among the lowest normalized peripheral clonal expansion, particularly in CD8+ T cells.

Genomic DNA was isolated from the sorted cells so that the TCRbeta CDR3 region could be sequenced. TCRbeta CDR3 regions were sequenced using the immunoSEQ Assay. The source is immuneACCESS, and TCRdb retained only in-frame sequences with V and J called. Part of the clones is not carried over; for the studies checked, unresolved V genes explain less than half of this, and the remainder is unexplained. The sample table lists 85,000 to 100,000 clones, about 91% of them with a count of one. The ten largest clones capture roughly 0.31% of the sample. The origin of this receptor is an adult with an advanced solid tumor such as melanoma, head and neck, liver or kidney cancer. The sample in question was CD4+ or CD8+ T cells sorted from blood, obtained in a trial of the OX40 agonist ivuxolimab. This chain is built from TRBV15 and TRBJ1-2; there is no confident call for the D gene. The nucleotide sequence is given as TGTGCCACCAGCAGAGGGGGAGAAGCCACTAACTATGGCTACACCTTC. Its protein product is CATSRGGEATNYGYTF.